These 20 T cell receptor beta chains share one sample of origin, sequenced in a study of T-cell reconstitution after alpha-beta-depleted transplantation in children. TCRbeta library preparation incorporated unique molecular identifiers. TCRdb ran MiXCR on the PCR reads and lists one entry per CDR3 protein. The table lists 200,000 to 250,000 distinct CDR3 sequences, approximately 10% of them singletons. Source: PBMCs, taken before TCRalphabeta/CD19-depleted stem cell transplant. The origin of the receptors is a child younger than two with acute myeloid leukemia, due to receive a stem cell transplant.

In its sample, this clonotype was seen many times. The DNA of the CDR3 is TGTGCCAGCAGTTTTCCCCGGGGACAGGGGGCAAAAGAGCAGTACTTC. It is translated as CASSFPRGQGAKEQYF. V is TRBV28 and J is TRBJ2-7; TRBD1 matches at 12 bases. CDR1 is MDHEN and CDR2 is SYDVKM in the germline V gene. The V segment lost 3 bases and the J segment 7 bases; nucleotides outside the gene matches: 10. CDR3 length: 16 residues. The full variable domain, rest sourced from reference TRBV28 and TRBJ2-7, is DVKVTQSSRYLVKRTGEKVFLECVQDMDHENMFWYRQDPGLGLRLIYFSYDVKMKEKGDIPEGYSVSREKKERFSLILESASTNQTSMYLCASSFPRGQGAKEQYFGPGTRLTVT.

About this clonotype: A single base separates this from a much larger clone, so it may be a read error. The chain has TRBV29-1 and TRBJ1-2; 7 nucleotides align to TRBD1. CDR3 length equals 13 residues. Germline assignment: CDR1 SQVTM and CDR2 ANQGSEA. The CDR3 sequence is CSVDSRGEYGDTF. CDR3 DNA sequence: TGCAGCGTTGATTCCAGGGGGGAGTATGGCGACACCTTC.

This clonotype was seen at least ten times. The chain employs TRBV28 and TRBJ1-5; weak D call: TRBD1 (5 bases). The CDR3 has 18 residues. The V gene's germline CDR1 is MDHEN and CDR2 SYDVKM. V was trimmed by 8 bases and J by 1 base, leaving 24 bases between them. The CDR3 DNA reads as TGTGCCAGCGCCTCTCCCTCCTTGGACATATGGAGCAATCAGCCCCAGCATTTT. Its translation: CASASPSLDIWSNQPQHF. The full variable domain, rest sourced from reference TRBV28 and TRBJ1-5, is DVKVTQSSRYLVKRTGEKVFLECVQDMDHENMFWYRQDPGLGLRLIYFSYDVKMKEKGDIPEGYSVSREKKERFSLILESASTNQTSMYLCASASPSLDIWSNQPQHFGDGTRLSIL.

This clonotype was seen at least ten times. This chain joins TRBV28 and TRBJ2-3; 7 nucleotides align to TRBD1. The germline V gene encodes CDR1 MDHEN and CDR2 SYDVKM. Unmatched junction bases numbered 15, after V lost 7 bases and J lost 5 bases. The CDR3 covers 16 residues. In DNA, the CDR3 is TGTGCCAGCACCTCCACAGGGGACGGAGGAGGAGATACGCAGTATTTT. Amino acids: CASTSTGDGGGDTQYF.

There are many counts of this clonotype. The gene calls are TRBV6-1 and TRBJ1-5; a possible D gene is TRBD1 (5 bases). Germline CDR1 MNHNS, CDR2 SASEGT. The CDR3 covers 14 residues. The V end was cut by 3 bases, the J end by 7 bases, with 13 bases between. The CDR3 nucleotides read TGTGCCAGCAGTGATCTTAGGCAGGGACAGCCCCAGCATTTT. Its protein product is CASSDLRQGQPQHF.

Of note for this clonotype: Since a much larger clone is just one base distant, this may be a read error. As DNA, the CDR3 is TGTGCCAGGAGCGCCGAAGAGACCCAGTACTTC. Translating gives CARSAEETQYF. The V gene is TRBV9, the J gene TRBJ2-5; D ambiguous. The CDR3 is made up of 11 amino acids. Germline CDR1 and CDR2: SGDLS and YYNGEE.

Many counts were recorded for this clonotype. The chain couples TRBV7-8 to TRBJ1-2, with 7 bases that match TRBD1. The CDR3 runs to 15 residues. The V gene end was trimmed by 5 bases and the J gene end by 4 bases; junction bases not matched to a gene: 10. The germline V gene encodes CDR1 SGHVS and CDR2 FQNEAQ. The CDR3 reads CASSPRDSLTYGYTF. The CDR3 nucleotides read TGTGCCAGCAGCCCCAGGGACAGCCTCACCTATGGCTACACCTTC.

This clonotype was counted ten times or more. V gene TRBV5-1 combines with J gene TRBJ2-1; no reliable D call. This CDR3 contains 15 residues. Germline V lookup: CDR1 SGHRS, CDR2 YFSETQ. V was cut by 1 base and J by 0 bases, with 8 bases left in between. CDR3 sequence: CASSLTEPSYNEQFF. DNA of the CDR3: TGCGCCAGCAGCTTGACCGAACCCTCCTACAATGAGCAGTTCTTC.

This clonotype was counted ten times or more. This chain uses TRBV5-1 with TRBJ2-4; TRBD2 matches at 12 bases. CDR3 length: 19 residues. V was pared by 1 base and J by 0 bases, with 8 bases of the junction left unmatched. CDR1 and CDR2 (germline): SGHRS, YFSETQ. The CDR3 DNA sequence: TGCGCCAGCAGCTTGCCCCTAGCGGGGGGGAGTCTAGCCAAAAACATTCAGTACTTC. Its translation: CASSLPLAGGSLAKNIQYF.

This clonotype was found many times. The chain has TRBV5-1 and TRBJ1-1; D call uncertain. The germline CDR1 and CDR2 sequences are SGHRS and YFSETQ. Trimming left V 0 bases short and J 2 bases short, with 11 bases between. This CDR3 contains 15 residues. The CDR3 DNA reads TGCGCCAGCAGCTTGGGTAGGCCTACTAACACTGAAGCTTTCTTT. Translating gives CASSLGRPTNTEAFF.

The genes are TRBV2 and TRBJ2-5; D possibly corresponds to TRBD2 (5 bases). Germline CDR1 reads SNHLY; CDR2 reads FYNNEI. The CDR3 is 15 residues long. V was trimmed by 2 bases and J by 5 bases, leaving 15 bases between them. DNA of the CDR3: TGTGCCAGCAGTGAACAGAGGAGGACCTGGGAGACCCAGTACTTC. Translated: CASSEQRRTWETQYF.

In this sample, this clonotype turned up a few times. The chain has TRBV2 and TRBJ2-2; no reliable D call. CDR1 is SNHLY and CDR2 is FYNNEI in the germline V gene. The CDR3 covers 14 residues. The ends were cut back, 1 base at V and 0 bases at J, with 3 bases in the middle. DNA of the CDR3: TGTGCCAGCAGTGAAGGGGCGAACACCGGGGAGCTGTTTTTT. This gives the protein CASSEGANTGELFF.

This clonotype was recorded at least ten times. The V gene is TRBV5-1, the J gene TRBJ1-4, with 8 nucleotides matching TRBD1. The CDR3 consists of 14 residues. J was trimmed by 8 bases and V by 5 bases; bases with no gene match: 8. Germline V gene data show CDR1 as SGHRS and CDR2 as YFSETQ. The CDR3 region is CASRTGTGGEKLFF. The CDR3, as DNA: TGCGCCAGCAGAACCGGGACAGGAGGCGAAAAACTGTTTTTT.

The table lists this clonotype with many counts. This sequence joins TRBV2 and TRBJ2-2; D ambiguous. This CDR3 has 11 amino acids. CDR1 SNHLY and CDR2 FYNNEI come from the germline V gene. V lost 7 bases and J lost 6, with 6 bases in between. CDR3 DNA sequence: TGTGCCAGCACGCGCTCCGGGGAGCTGTTTTTT. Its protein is CASTRSGELFF.

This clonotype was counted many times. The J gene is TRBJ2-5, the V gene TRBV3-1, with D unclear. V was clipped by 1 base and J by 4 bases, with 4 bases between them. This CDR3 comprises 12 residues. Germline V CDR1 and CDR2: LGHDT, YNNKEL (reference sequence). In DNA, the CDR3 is TGTGCCAGCAGCCAAGCCCTAGAGACCCAGTACTTC. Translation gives CASSQALETQYF.

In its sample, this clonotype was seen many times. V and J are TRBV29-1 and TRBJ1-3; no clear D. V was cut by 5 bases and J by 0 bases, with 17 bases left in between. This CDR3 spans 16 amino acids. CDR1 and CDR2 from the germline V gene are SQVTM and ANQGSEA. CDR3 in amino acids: CSVSSSAMSSGNTIYF. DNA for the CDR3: TGCAGCGTTTCCTCTTCAGCGATGAGCTCTGGAAACACCATATATTTT. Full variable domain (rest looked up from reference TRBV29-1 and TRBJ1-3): SAVISQKPSRDICQRGTSLTIQCQVDSQVTMMFWYRQQPGQSLTLIATANQGSEATYESGFVIDKFPISRPNLTFSTLTVSNMSPEDSSIYLCSVSSSAMSSGNTIYFGEGSWLTVV.

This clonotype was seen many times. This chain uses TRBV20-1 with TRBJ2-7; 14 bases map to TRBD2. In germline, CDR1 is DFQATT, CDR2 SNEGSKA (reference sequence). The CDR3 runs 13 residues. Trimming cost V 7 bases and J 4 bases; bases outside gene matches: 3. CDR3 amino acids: CSGRTSGRYEQYF. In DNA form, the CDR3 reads TGCAGTGGTAGGACTAGCGGGAGGTACGAGCAGTACTTC.

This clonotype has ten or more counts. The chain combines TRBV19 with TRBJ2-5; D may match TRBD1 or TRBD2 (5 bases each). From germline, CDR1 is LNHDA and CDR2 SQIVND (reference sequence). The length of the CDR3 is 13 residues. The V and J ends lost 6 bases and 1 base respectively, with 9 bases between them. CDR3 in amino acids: CASSWGSQETQYF. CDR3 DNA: TGTGCCAGTAGCTGGGGGAGCCAAGAGACCCAGTACTTC.

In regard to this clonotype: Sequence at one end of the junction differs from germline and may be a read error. The CDR3, as DNA: TGTGTCAGCTCACCATCGTCCTCCGGTGGGGGGGGGACTGAAGCTTTCTTT. It translates to CVSSPSSSGGGGTEAFF. The gene calls are TRBV18 and TRBJ1-1; tentatively, D is TRBD1 (5 bases). The germline V gene has CDR1 KGHSH and CDR2 LQKENI. The CDR3 runs to 17 residues.

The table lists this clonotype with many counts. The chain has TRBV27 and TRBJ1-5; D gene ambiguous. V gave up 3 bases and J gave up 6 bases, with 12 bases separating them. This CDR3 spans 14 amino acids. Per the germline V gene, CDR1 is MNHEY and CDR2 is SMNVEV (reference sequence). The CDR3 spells CASSFSIMGQPQHF. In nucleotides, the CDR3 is TGTGCCAGCAGTTTTAGCATCATGGGTCAGCCCCAGCATTTT.